The T cell receptor (beta chain) described here comes from a study of immune evolution from preneoplasia to lung adenocarcinoma. Study-wide results and limits: Later-stage lesions appeared to have more T cells, more diversity, less clonality. Normal lung had the highest top T cell clone frequencies. T cell clonality was higher in KRAS-mutant than EGFR-mutant or wild-type nodules.

The data were produced by immunoSEQ multiplex PCR, yet TCRdb's version contains in-frame clones alone and is incomplete. Among more than 6,500 clones listed, approximately 73% were seen once. CDR1 is MNHNS and CDR2 is SASEGT in the germline V gene. Between the trimmed V and J ends, which lost 7 bases and 0 bases, there was a span of 10 bases. This CDR3 is 13 amino acids long. In the case of this clone: Its antigen is not identified.

Macro-dissection enriched premalignant or tumor cells before nucleic acid extraction. Input material: FFPE atypical adenomatous hyperplasia tissue from the lung. Subset noted: atypical adenomatous hyperplasia (AAH), lung preneoplasia. This clonotype was sampled from a donor at least 70 years old with lung adenocarcinoma. Some clones in this sample may be carry-over from other donors' samples. V is TRBV6-1 and J is TRBJ2-7; D gene uncertain. Here the CDR3 reads CASKVSYSYEQYF. For the CDR3, the DNA is TGTGCCAGCAAGGTTAGCTACTCCTACGAGCAGTACTTC.